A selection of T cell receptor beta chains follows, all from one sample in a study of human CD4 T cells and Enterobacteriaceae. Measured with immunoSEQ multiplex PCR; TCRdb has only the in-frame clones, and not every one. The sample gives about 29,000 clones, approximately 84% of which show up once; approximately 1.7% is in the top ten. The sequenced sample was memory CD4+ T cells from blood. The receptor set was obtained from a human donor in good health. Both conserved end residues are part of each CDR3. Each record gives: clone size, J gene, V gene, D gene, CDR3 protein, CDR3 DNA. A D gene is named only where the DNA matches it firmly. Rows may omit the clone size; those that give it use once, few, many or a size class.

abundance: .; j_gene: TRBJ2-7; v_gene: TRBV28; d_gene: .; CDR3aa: CASSSSDRNSYEQYF; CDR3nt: TGTGCCAGCAGTTCCTCCGACAGGAACTCCTACGAGCAGTACTTC
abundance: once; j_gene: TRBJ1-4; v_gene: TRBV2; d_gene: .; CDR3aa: CASSQGGANEKLFF; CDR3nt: TGTGCCAGCAGTCAAGGGGGGGCTAATGAAAAACTGTTTTTT
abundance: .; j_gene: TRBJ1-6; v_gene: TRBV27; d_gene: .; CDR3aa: CASSPGQTRSSYNSPLHF; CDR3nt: TGTGCCAGCAGTCCCGGACAGACTAGAAGCTCCTATAATTCACCCCTCCACTTT
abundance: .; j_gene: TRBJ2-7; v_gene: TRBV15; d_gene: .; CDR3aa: CATSRGVEGIYEQYF; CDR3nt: TGTGCCACCAGCAGAGGGGTGGAGGGAATCTACGAGCAGTACTTC
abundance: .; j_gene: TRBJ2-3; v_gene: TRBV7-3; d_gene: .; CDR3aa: CASSSLGTDTQYF; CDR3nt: TGTGCCAGCAGTTCACTTGGCACAGATACGCAGTATTTT
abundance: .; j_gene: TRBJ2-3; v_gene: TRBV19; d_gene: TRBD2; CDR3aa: CASSIPQGGSTQYF; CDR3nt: TGTGCCAGTAGTATTCCCCAGGGAGGGAGTACGCAGTATTTT
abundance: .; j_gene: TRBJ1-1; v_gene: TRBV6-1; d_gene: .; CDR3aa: CANSLELGTEAFF; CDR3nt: TGTGCCAACAGCCTCGAATTGGGCACTGAAGCTTTCTTT
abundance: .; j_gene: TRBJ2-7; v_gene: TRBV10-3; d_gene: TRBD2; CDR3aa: CAIRPSGSDEQYF; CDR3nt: TGTGCCATCCGACCTAGCGGGAGCGACGAGCAGTACTTC
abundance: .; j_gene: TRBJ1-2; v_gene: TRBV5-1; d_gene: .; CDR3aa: CASSAELSGVGYTF; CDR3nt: TGCGCCAGCAGCGCGGAACTGTCGGGGGTTGGCTACACCTTC
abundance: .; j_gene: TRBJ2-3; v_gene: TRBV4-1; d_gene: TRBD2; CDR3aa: CASSPIAGLRERGTDTQYF; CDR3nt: TGCGCCAGCAGCCCTATAGCGGGGCTGAGGGAGAGGGGCACAGATACGCAGTATTTT
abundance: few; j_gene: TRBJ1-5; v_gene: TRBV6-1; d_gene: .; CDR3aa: CASSEVDSNQPQHF; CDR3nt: TGTGCCAGCAGTGAAGTAGACAGCAATCAGCCCCAGCATTTT
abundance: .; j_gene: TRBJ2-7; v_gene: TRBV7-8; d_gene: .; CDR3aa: CASSPRGVEQYF; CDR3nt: TGTGCCAGCAGCCCTCGGGGAGTCGAGCAGTACTTC
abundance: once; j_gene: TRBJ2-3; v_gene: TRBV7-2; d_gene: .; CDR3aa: CASSLALTDTQYF; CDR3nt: TGTGCCAGCAGTCTGGCCCTCACAGATACGCAGTATTTT
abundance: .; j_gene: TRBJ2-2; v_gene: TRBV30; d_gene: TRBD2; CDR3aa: CAWSVLWEGTGELFF; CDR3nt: TGTGCCTGGAGTGTACTATGGGAGGGGACTGGGGAGCTGTTTTTT
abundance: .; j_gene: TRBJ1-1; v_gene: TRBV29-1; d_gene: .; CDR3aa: CSVGFYRNTEAFF; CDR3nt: TGCAGCGTTGGGTTCTACCGGAACACTGAAGCTTTCTTT
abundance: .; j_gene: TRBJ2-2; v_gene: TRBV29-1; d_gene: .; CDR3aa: CSAQIAGRGTGELFF; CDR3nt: TGCAGCGCTCAGATAGCTGGGAGAGGGACCGGGGAGCTGTTTTTT
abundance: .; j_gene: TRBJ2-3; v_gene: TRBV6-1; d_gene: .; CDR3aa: CASSDRGSTDTQYF; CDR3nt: TGTGCCAGCAGTGACCGGGGGAGCACAGATACGCAGTATTTT
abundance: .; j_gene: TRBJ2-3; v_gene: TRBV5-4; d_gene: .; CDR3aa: CASSLRAATDTQYF; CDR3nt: TGTGCCAGCAGCTTGAGAGCGGCCACAGATACGCAGTATTTT
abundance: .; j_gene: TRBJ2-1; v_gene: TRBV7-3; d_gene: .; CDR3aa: CASSPSAHGGSYNEQFF; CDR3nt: TGTGCCAGCAGCCCCTCGGCCCACGGGGGCTCCTACAATGAGCAGTTCTTC
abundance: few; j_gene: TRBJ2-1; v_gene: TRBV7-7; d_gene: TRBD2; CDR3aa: CASSPFGRDNEQFF; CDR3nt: TGTGCCAGCAGCCCCTTTGGGAGGGACAATGAGCAGTTCTTC
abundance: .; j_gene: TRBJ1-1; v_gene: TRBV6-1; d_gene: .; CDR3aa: CASIPPRGGTEAFF; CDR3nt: TGTGCCAGCATCCCCCCCCGCGGGGGCACTGAAGCTTTCTTT
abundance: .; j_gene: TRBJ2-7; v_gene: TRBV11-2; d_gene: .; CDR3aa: CASSPSLGSGYSYEQYF; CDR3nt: TGTGCCAGCAGCCCCTCCCTTGGGTCTGGATACTCCTACGAGCAGTACTTC
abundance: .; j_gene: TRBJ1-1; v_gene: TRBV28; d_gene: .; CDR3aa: CASIPPIQGTEAFF; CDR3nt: TGTGCCAGCATTCCTCCAATACAGGGAACTGAAGCTTTCTTT
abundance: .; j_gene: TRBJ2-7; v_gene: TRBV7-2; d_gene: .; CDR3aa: CASSSPINNEQYF; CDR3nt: TGTGCCAGCAGCTCCCCTATCAACAACGAGCAGTACTTC
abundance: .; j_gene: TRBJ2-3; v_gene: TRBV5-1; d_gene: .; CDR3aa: CASSSSSFTDTQYF; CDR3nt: TGCGCCAGCAGCTCATCCTCCTTCACAGATACGCAGTATTTT
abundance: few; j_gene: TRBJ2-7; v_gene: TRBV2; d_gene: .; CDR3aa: CASKGTSVGGEQYF; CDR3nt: TGTGCCAGCAAAGGGACTTCAGTCGGGGGCGAGCAGTACTTC
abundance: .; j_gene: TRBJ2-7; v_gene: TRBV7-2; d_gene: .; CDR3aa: CASSLAGGTTPYEQYF; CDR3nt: TGTGCCAGCAGCTTAGCTGGGGGGACGACCCCCTACGAGCAGTACTTC
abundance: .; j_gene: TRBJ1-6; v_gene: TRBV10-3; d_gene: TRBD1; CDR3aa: CAISRGTGRINSPLHF; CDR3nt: TGTGCCATCAGCCGGGGGACAGGGAGAATTAATTCACCCCTCCACTTT
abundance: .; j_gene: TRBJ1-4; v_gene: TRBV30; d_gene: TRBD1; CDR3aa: CAWSSGQGNEKLFF; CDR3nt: TGTGCCTGGAGTTCGGGACAGGGAAATGAAAAACTGTTTTTT
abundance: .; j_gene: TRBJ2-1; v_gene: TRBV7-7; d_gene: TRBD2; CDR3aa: CASSSTSGSYNEQFF; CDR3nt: TGTGCCAGCAGCTCGACTAGCGGGAGCTACAATGAGCAGTTCTTC
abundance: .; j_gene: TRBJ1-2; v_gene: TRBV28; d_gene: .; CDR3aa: CASSSGLPSYGYTF; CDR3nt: TGTGCCAGCAGCTCGGGACTCCCGAGCTATGGCTACACCTTC
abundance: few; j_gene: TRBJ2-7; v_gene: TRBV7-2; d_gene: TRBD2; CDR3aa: CASSLSGMSGEQYF; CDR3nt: TGTGCCAGCAGCTTAAGCGGGATGTCTGGGGAGCAGTACTTC
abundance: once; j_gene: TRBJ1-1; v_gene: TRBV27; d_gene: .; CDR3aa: CASSLLSALGTEAFF; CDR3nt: TGTGCCAGCAGTTTATTGTCGGCCCTGGGGACTGAAGCTTTCTTT
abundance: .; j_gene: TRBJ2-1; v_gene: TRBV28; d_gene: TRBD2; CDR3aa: CASSPLATSGRVDEQFF; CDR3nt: TGTGCCAGCAGCCCTTTAGCCACTAGCGGGAGGGTCGATGAGCAGTTCTTC
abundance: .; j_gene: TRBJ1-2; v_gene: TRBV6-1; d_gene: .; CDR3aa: CASSEGKRTYGYF; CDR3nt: TGTGCCAGCAGTGAAGGGAAGAGGACCTATGGATATTTC
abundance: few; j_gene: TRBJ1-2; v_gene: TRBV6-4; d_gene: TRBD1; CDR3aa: CASSPGQGPLLGYGYTF; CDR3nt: TGTGCCAGCAGTCCCGGACAGGGACCCTTATTAGGATATGGCTACACCTTC
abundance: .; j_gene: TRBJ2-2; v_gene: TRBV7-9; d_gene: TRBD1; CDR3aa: CASSFQTGPTGELFF; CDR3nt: TGTGCCAGCAGCTTTCAGACAGGGCCTACCGGGGAGCTGTTTTTT
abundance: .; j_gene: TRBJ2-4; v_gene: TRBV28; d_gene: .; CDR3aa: CASSLIPNHAKNIQYF; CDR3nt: TGTGCCAGCAGTTTGATTCCTAACCACGCCAAAAACATTCAGTACTTC
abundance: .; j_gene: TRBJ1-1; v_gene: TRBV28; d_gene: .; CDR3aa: CASRGGRRTEAFF; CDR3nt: TGTGCCAGCAGGGGCGGCAGGCGGACTGAAGCTTTCTTT